These 21 T cell receptor beta chains were all obtained from the same sample, sequenced in a study of T cell responses to AZD1222 COVID-19 vaccine. TCRdb's table, derived via immunoSEQ multiplex PCR, lists solely in-frame clones and lacks some. Of 150,000 to 200,000 clones in the sample, around 90% were seen once. The source was peripheral blood, collected 28 days after the second AZD1222 dose. All receptors come from an adult who received the AZD1222 COVID-19 vaccine.

The chain joins TRBV5-6 to TRBJ2-7; a weak D match, TRBD1 (5 bases). Germline V gives CDR1 SGHDT, CDR2 YYEEEE. The ends were cut back, 2 bases at V and 0 bases at J, with 15 bases in the middle. The CDR3 is 16 residues long. CDR3 sequence: CASSFNQGLTSYEQYF. CDR3 DNA sequence: TGTGCCAGCAGCTTCAATCAGGGTCTGACCTCCTACGAGCAGTACTTC.

The chain carries TRBV3-1 (or the pseudogene TRBV3-2) and TRBJ2-1; D is unresolved. V was trimmed by 3 bases and J by 6 bases, leaving 9 bases between them. The germline V gene encodes CDR1 LGHDT and CDR2 YNNKEL (reference sequence). The CDR3 extends over 13 amino acids. The CDR3 spells CASSQAHSNEQFF. CDR3 in DNA: TGTGCCAGCAGCCAGGCACACAGCAATGAGCAGTTCTTC.

This clone has only a few counts. The chain recombines TRBV7-2 with TRBJ2-6; perhaps TRBD2 as D (6 bases). In germline, CDR1 is SGHTA, CDR2 FQGNSA. There are 17 residues in the CDR3. With 0 bases removed from V and 3 bases from J, the gap between germline ends came to 12 bases. The CDR3 coding sequence is TGTGCCAGCAGCTTAGCGGGGGGTACTATTGGGGCCAACGTCCTGACTTTC. It is translated as CASSLAGGTIGANVLTF.

This chain joins TRBV7-9 and TRBJ1-2; TRBD1 agrees at 8 bases. Trimming removed 1 base from V and 0 bases from J; junction bases left unmatched: 4. The length of the CDR3 is 16 residues. CDR1 is SEHNR, CDR2 FQNEAQ, per germline (reference sequence). The CDR3 is CASSLGGTGSNYGYTF. The DNA of the CDR3 is TGTGCCAGCAGCTTAGGTGGGACAGGATCTAACTATGGCTACACCTTC.

The chain joins TRBV5-1 to TRBJ1-4; TRBD1 agrees at 7 bases. The CDR3 is made up of 16 amino acids. Germline CDR1 SGHRS, CDR2 YFSETQ. Trimming at V came to 0 bases and at J to 0 bases, leaving 2 bases not matched to a gene. The CDR3 nucleotides read TGCGCCAGCAGCTTGGGGGGACAGACAACTAATGAAAAACTGTTTTTT. Protein: CASSLGGQTTNEKLFF. Combining the CDR3 with reference TRBV5-1 and TRBJ1-4 gives the whole variable domain KAGVTQTPRYLIKTRGQQVTLSCSPISGHRSVSWYQQTPGQGLQFLFEYFSETQRNKGNFPGRFSGRQFSNSRSEMNVSTLELGDSALYLCASSLGGQTTNEKLFFGSGTQLSVL.

This clone came up a few times. The chain has TRBV19 and TRBJ1-4; D is possibly TRBD1 (6 bases). The CDR3 is 15 amino acids. Germline V gene data show CDR1 as LNHDA and CDR2 as SQIVND (reference sequence). Between the trimmed V and J ends, which lost 6 bases and 3 bases, there was a span of 14 bases. As DNA, the CDR3 is TGTGCCAGTAGCCCATCAGGGGTTGCTAATGAAAAACTGTTTTTT. Protein product: CASSPSGVANEKLFF.

Written as DNA, the CDR3 is TGTGCCAGCAGTGAAACCGGCAGGGGGAACTATGGCTACACCTTC. This codes for CASSETGRGNYGYTF. The chain joins TRBV6-1 to TRBJ1-2; 7 bases match TRBD1. V shed 2 bases, J shed 2 bases, and the junction held 5 bases outside the gene matches. The CDR3 runs 15 residues. Germline assignment: CDR1 MNHNS and CDR2 SASEGT.

The rearrangement joins TRBV10-3 to TRBJ2-2, with a tentative D call TRBD2 (6 bases). Germline CDR1 is ENHRY and CDR2 is SYGVKD. V was shortened by 7 bases and J by 1 base, with 7 bases between the two germline ends. The CDR3 covers 13 residues. The CDR3 DNA follows: TGTGCCATCACGGGGGAGAACACCGGGGAGCTGTTTTTT. Its protein is CAITGENTGELFF.

This chain links TRBV14 with TRBJ1-2; TRBD1 might be the D (6 bases). This CDR3 is built from 15 residues. Germline V lookup: CDR1 SGHDN, CDR2 FVKESK. V lost 4 bases, J lost 4 bases, and 16 bases lay in between. The CDR3 region has the DNA TGTGCCAGCAGCCTTTGGACAGAAACCCCCTATGGCTACACCTTC. This translates into CASSLWTETPYGYTF.

This chain uses TRBV7-8 with TRBJ2-5; 11 bases line up with TRBD2. J gave up 4 bases and V 6 bases, and 4 bases lay outside the gene matches. The CDR3 totals 14 residues. Germline V gene lookup returns CDR1 SGHVS and CDR2 FQNEAQ. The CDR3 region is CASRKGLAVETQYF. The CDR3 DNA is TGTGCCAGCAGGAAGGGACTAGCGGTAGAGACCCAGTACTTC.

The chain is built from TRBV18 and TRBJ2-2, with D possibly matching TRBD1 (5 bases). Germline-derived CDR1 and CDR2 are KGHSH and LQKENI. The CDR3 length is 15 residues. The ends were cut back, 1 base at V and 1 base at J, with 7 bases in the middle. Written as DNA, the CDR3 is TGTGCCAGCTCACCACGGGGCCAGAACACCGGGGAGCTGTTTTTT. It translates to CASSPRGQNTGELFF.

The chain carries TRBV2 and TRBJ2-5; TRBD1 is a possible D gene (6 bases). The V and J ends lost 3 bases and 4 bases respectively, with 15 bases between them. The germline V gene encodes CDR1 SNHLY and CDR2 FYNNEI. The CDR3 totals 15 residues. CDR3 coding DNA: TGTGCCAGCAGTGACAGGGGCCTAGCATCAGAGACCCAGTACTTC. This sequence encodes CASSDRGLASETQYF. The whole variable domain, filled in from reference TRBV2 and TRBJ2-5, reads EPEVTQTPSHQVTQMGQEVILRCVPISNHLYFYWYRQILGQKVEFLVSFYNNEISEKSEIFDDQFSVERPDGSNFTLKIRSTKLEDSAMYFCASSDRGLASETQYFGPGTRLLVL.

This chain joins TRBV18 and TRBJ1-1; D is possibly TRBD1 (5 bases). Germline lookup yields CDR1 KGHSH and CDR2 LQKENI. This CDR3 contains 13 residues. The V gene lost 7 bases and the J gene lost 1 base, with 10 bases spanning the gap. This chain's CDR3 is CASLIRGNTEAFF. The CDR3 coding sequence is TGTGCCAGCTTGATTAGGGGGAACACTGAAGCTTTCTTT.

The V call is TRBV4-2, the J call TRBJ1-1; D ambiguous. V lost 0 bases to trimming and J lost 7 bases, with 9 bases between them. The CDR3 runs to 13 residues. CDR1 is LGHNA and CDR2 is YNFKEQ in the germline V gene. This CDR3 reads CASSQDERDEAFF. The CDR3, as DNA: TGTGCCAGCAGCCAAGATGAACGCGATGAAGCTTTCTTT.

This sequence joins TRBV6-1 and TRBJ1-6; perhaps TRBD1 as D (5 bases). The CDR3 is made up of 15 amino acids. The V end lost 2 bases, the J end lost 5 bases, and 10 bases lay between the germline ends. Per the germline V gene, CDR1 is MNHNS and CDR2 is SASEGT. As DNA, the CDR3 is TGTGCCAGCAGTGAAAGGGAAGGGGATAATTCACCCCTCCACTTT. This codes for CASSEREGDNSPLHF.

The V and J genes are TRBV15 and TRBJ1-6; D gene ambiguous. This CDR3 has 15 residues. Trimming pared 0 bases from V and 6 bases from J, leaving 9 bases between. From germline, CDR1 is LNHNV and CDR2 YYDKDF (reference sequence). The CDR3 sequence is CATSRDTTFNSPLHF. CDR3 sequence (DNA): TGTGCCACCAGCAGAGATACTACTTTTAATTCACCCCTCCACTTT.

This clone was counted once. J is TRBJ2-3 and V is TRBV5-6; D not certain. The CDR3 is made up of 14 amino acids. Trimming took off 3 bases at V and 1 base at J, with 9 bases between the two ends. Germline values: CDR1 SGHDT, CDR2 YYEEEE. CDR3 coding DNA: TGTGCCAGCAGCTGGGGTTCGGGCACAGATACGCAGTATTTT. Amino acid sequence: CASSWGSGTDTQYF.

This sequence joins TRBV2 and TRBJ1-1; the D gene is possibly TRBD1 (6 bases). In germline, CDR1 is SNHLY, CDR2 FYNNEI. The length of the CDR3 is 13 residues. The ends were cut back, 2 bases at V and 5 bases at J, with 9 bases in the middle. The CDR3 region is CASSETGRTEAFF. In nucleotides, the CDR3 is TGTGCCAGCAGTGAAACAGGGAGGACTGAAGCTTTCTTT.

This sequence joins TRBV6-4 and TRBJ2-5, with D perhaps TRBD1 (6 bases). The CDR3 covers 16 residues. Germline V CDR1 and CDR2: MRHNA, SNTAGT. Trimming removed 6 bases from V and 2 bases from J, with 19 bases in between. CDR3 DNA sequence: TGTGCCAGCAGGCCCGCGGACAGTGAAGGACAAGAGACCCAGTACTTC. Translated: CASRPADSEGQETQYF.

The chain carries TRBV5-1 and TRBJ1-2; D unclear. CDR3 size: 13 residues. Germline V gives CDR1 SGHRS, CDR2 YFSETQ. V lost 4 bases and J 1 base, leaving 8 bases between the germline ends. CDR3 nucleotide sequence: TGCGCCAGCAGCCCTGAGGGTAACTATGGCTACACCTTC. It specifies CASSPEGNYGYTF.

The rearrangement joins TRBV7-2 to TRBJ2-6; D unresolved. This CDR3 is built from 16 residues. Germline V gives CDR1 SGHTA, CDR2 FQGNSA. Trimming removed 7 bases at V and 0 bases at J, with 13 bases between. CDR3 nucleotides: TGTGCCAGCACCCTCTCTCGTCTCTCTGGGGCCAACGTCCTGACTTTC. Its translation is CASTLSRLSGANVLTF.